This TCR beta chain was recovered during a study of blood T cells in healthy people across ages. Regarding the study as a whole: Possibly, changes in expanded clonotypes were confounded because donor CMV status was unknown. Long-lived donors had more naive CD4+ cells and higher diversity than aged donors.

This clonotype was observed many times. Its specificity is not known. V dropped 3 bases and J dropped 2 bases, with 5 bases sitting between them. There are 11 residues in the CDR3. In germline, CDR1 is DFQATT, CDR2 SNEGSKA (reference sequence). Per sample, a minimum of 6 million PBMCs were isolated. Primed by a sample-barcoded 5' primer and a J-beta primer mix, a second PCR proceeded for about 6 to 11 cycles. TCRdb re-called the 5' RACE reads with MiXCR, one entry per CDR3 protein. The sample holds over 550,000 distinct CDR3 sequences, about 30% seen once. The chain links TRBV20-1 to TRBJ2-7, with D perhaps matching TRBD2 (5 bases). The receptor was isolated from an elderly woman in good health. The sequencing input was blood. CDR3 protein: CSASGAYEQYF. The CDR3 region has the DNA TGCAGTGCTAGCGGGGCCTACGAGCAGTACTTC.